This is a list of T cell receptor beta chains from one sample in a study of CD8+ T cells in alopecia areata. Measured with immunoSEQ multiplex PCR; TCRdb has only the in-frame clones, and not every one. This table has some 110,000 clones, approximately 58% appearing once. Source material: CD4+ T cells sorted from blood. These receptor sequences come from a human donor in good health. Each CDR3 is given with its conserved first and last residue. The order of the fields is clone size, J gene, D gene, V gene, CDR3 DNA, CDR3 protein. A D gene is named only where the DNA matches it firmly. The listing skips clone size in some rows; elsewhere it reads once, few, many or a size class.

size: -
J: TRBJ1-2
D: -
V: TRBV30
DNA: TGTGCCTGGAGCGAGACAGGTTATGGCTACACCTTC
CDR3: CAWSETGYGYTF

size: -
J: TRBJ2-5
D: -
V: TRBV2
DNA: TGTGCCAGCACCTTTGGACTGGTCCAAGAGACCCAGTACTTC
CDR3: CASTFGLVQETQYF

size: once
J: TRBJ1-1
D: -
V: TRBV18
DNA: TGTGCCAGCTCACCGGCGAGGGGGGACACTGAAGCTTTCTTT
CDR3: CASSPARGDTEAFF

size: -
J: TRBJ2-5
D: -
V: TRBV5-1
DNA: TGCGCCAGCAGCTTGAAAGAGACCCAGTACTTC
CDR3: CASSLKETQYF

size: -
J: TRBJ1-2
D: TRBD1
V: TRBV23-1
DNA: TGCGCCAGCAGTCCTGGACAGGCCTCCCGGTATGGCTACACCTTC
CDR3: CASSPGQASRYGYTF

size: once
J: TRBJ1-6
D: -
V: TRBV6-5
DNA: TGTGCCAGCAGTTACGGGCGGGAGTCACCCCTCCACTTT
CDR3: CASSYGRESPLHF

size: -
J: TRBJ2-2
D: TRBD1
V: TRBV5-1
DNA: TGCGCCAGCAGCCCGGGACAGGACACCGGGGAGCTGTTTTTT
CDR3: CASSPGQDTGELFF

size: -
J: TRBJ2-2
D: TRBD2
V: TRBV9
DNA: TGTGCCAGCAGCGGGGGACTAGTCGCCGGGGAGCTGTTTTTT
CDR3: CASSGGLVAGELFF

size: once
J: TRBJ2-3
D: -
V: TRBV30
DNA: TGTGCCTGGAGTGTAAGGAGGGCAGATACGCAGTATTTT
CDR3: CAWSVRRADTQYF

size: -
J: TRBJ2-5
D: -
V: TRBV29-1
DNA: TGCAGCGTAGGTCAGGGGTTGGAGACCCAGTACTTC
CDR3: CSVGQGLETQYF

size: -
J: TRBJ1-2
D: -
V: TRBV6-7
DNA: TGTGCCAGCAGTTACCGCCCAAGCGGCTACACCTTC
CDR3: CASSYRPSGYTF

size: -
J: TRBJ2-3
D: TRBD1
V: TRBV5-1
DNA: TGCGCCAGCAGCTCCCGCGGCAGGGGGCCGGGAGATACGCAGTATTTT
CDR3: CASSSRGRGPGDTQYF

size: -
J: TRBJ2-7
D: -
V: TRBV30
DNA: TGTGCCTGGAGTCAGGAGGACGAGCAGTACTTC
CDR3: CAWSQEDEQYF

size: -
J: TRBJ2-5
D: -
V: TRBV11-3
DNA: TGTGCCAGCAGCCCCGGGGGCACCGTTCAAGAGACCCAGTACTTC
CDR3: CASSPGGTVQETQYF

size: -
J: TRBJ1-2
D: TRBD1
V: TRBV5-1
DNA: TGCGCCAGCAGCTTAGGGGATACAGGGGGCGCCTTTGGCTACACCTTC
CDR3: CASSLGDTGGAFGYTF

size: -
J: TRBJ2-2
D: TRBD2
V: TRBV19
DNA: TGTGCCAGTAGGAGGACTAGCGGGGGGCTATACGGGGAGCTGTTTTTT
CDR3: CASRRTSGGLYGELFF

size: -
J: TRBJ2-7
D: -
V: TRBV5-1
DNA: TGCGCCAGCCATAACAGCCTGGACGAGCAGTACTTC
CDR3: CASHNSLDEQYF

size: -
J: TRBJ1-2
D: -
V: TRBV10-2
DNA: TGCGCCAGCAGGGACGGCGGAGGCTATGGCTACACCTTC
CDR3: CASRDGGGYGYTF

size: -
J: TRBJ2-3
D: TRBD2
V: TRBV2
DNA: TGTGCCAGCAGACCCGGACTAGCGGGGGGTCGGACAGATACGCAGTATTTT
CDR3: CASRPGLAGGRTDTQYF

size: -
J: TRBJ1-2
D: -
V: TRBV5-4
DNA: TGTGCCAGCAGCGGGGACGGGCAGGGTGGCTACACCTTC
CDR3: CASSGDGQGGYTF

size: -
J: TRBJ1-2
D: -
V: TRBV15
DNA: TGTGCCACCAGCAGGCCGGGACTTAACTATGGCTACACCTTC
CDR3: CATSRPGLNYGYTF

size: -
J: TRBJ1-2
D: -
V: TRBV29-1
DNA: TGCAGCGTTGAACAGAGGGACCCCCTGGGCTATGGCTACACCTTC
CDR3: CSVEQRDPLGYGYTF

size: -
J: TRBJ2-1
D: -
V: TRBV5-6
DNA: TGTGCCAGCAGCGCCACCGCGTCTACCGGGCATGAGCAGTTCTTC
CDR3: CASSATASTGHEQFF

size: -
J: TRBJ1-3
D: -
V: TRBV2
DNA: TGTGCCAGCAGTTCCAGAAACACCATATATTTT
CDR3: CASSSRNTIYF

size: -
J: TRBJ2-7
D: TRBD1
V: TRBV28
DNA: TGTGCCAGCAGTTTATGGCGAGGACAGGTCGCCGAGCAGTACTTC
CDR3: CASSLWRGQVAEQYF

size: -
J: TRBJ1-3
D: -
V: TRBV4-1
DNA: TGCGCCAGCAGCACACCTAGGACAAGAGGAAACACCATATATTTT
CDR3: CASSTPRTRGNTIYF

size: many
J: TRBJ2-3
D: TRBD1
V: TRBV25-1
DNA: TGTGCCAGCAGTGCGACAGGGGGCATAGATACGCAGTATTTT
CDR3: CASSATGGIDTQYF

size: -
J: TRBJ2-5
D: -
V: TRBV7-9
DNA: TGTGCCAGCAGCTTAAACACACAAGAGACCCAGTACTTC
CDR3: CASSLNTQETQYF

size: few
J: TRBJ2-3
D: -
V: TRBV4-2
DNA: TGTGCCAGCAGCCCAACGAGAGCGGGTTACACAGATACGCAGTATTTT
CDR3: CASSPTRAGYTDTQYF

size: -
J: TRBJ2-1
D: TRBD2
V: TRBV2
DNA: TGTGCCAGCAGTGAAGCAGGGCTAGCGGGGGATATTAGCTCCTACAATGAGCAGTTCTTC
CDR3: CASSEAGLAGDISSYNEQFF

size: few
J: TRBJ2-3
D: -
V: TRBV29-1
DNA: TGCAGCTGCAGCCCCGGTCGCAGACCAGATACGCAGTATTTT
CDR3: CSCSPGRRPDTQYF

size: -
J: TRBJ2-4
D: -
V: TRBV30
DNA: TGTGCCTGGAGCGCCCTCCGGGCCAAAAACATTCAGTACTTC
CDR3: CAWSALRAKNIQYF

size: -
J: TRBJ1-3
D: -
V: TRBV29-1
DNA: TGCAGCGTGGGATTCTCTGGAAACACCATATATTTT
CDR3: CSVGFSGNTIYF

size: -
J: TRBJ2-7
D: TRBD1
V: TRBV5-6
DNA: TGTGCCAGCAGCTTCGCCGGGACAGGGGGTGTCGGGCAGTACTTC
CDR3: CASSFAGTGGVGQYF

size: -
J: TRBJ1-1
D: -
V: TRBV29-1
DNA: TGCAGCCCGTCGGGGCCAGACCTCCTAACGACTGAAGCTTTCTTT
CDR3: CSPSGPDLLTTEAFF

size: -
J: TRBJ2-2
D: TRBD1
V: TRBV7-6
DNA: TGTGCCAGCAGCTTAAAGGGACAGTTGACCCCCGGGGAGCTGTTTTTT
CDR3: CASSLKGQLTPGELFF

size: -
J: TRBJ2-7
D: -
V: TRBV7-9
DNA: TGTGCCAGCAGTCGATCCTACGAGCAGTACTTC
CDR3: CASSRSYEQYF

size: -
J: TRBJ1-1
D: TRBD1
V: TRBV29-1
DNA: TGCAGCGCCCTGGGGACAGCGAACACTGAAGCTTTCTTT
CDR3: CSALGTANTEAFF

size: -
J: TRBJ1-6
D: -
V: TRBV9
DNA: TGTGCCAGCAGCGTAGATGGCGGGGATTCACCCCTCCACTTT
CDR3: CASSVDGGDSPLHF

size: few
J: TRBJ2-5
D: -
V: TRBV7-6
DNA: TGTGCCAGCAGCTTAAATCGGGGATCAGAGACCCAGTACTTC
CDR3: CASSLNRGSETQYF

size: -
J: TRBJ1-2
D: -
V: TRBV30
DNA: TGTGCCTGGAGCTCGGGGGTCTATGGCTACACCTTC
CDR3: CAWSSGVYGYTF

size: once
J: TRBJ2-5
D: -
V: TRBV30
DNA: TGTGCCTGGAGCGCCGCGAAGACCCAGTACTTC
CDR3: CAWSAAKTQYF

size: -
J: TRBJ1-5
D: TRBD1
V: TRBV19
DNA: TGTGCCAGTCAAGATAACAGGGGGCGCGTGCTCAGCAATCAGCCCCAGCATTTT
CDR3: CASQDNRGRVLSNQPQHF

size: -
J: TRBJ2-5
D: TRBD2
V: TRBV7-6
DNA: TGTGCCAGCAGCTCCCTAGCGGGGGGCCACCCCGTGGCCCAGTACTTC
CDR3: CASSSLAGGHPVAQYF

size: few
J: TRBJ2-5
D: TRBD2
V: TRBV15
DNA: TGTGCCACCAGCAGAGATCTACAAGCGGGGCAAGAGACCCAGTACTTC
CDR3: CATSRDLQAGQETQYF

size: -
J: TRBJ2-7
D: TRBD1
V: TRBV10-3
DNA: TGTGCCATACCAGGGGGACCTTACGAGCAGTACTTC
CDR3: CAIPGGPYEQYF

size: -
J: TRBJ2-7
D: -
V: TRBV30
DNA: TGTGCCTGGAGTTACGAGTACAAGCAGTACTTC
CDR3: CAWSYEYKQYF

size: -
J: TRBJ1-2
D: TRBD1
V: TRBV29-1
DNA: TGCAGCGTCGCTAACGGGACAGGACTCTATGGCTACACCTTC
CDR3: CSVANGTGLYGYTF

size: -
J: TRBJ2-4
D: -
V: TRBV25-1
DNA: TGTGCCAGCAGTCCCGATGTGGGGGGAATTCAGTACTTC
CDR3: CASSPDVGGIQYF

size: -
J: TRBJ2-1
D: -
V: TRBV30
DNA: TGTGCCTGGAACCAAGCCGGGAAATACAATGAGCAGTTCTTC
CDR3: CAWNQAGKYNEQFF

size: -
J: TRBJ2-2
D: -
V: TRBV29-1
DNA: TGCAGCGTTGAAGGTCCGGGCAGGTCCACCGGGGAGCTGTTTTTT
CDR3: CSVEGPGRSTGELFF

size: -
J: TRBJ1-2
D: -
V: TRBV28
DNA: TGTGCCAGCAGTTACAGCGGGGGAACTGGCTACACCTTC
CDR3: CASSYSGGTGYTF

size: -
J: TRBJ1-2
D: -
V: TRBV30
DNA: TGTGCCTGGAGTGAAGCTGGGGGAGACTATGGCTACACCTTC
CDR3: CAWSEAGGDYGYTF

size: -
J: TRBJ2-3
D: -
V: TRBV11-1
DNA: TGTGCCAGCAGCTTGGGCGCGGGGCGAAGCACAGATACGCAGTATTTT
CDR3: CASSLGAGRSTDTQYF

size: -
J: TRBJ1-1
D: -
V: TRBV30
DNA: TGTGCCTGGAGTCCCCTGGGGGGCCCGGACACTGAAGCTTTCTTT
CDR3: CAWSPLGGPDTEAFF

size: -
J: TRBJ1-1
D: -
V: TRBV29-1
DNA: TGCAGCTCTCAGCAGGGGAGGTACACTGAAGCTTTCTTT
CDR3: CSSQQGRYTEAFF

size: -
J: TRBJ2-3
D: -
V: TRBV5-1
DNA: TGCGCCAGCAGCCCACTACAGGGAGGGGGCACAGATACGCAGTATTTT
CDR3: CASSPLQGGGTDTQYF

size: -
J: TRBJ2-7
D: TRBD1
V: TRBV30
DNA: TGTGCCTGGAGTGTGGGACAGGGGATCTACGAGCAGTACTTC
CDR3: CAWSVGQGIYEQYF

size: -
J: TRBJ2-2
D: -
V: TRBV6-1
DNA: TGTGCCAGCACCACCGGGGGTCTAGGGTCCGGGGAGCTGTTTTTT
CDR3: CASTTGGLGSGELFF

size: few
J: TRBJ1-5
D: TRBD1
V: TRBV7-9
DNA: TGTGCCAGCAGCCAAACAGGGGGCACTAGCAATCAGCCCCAGCATTTT
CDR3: CASSQTGGTSNQPQHF